The 23 T cell receptor beta chains presented below share a single source sample, sequenced in a study of blood T cell repertoires in COVID-19 (TCRdb year 2020). Libraries were built with the immunoSEQ multiplex PCR assay. In its TCRdb copy, this immuneACCESS table keeps in-frame sequences only and misses some clones. Where compared with another copy, unresolved V genes explain less than half of these, and the others have no known cause. Counted in this sample were some 80,000 clones; more than 75% of them appeared once. The top ten hold approximately 19% of the sample. Sequenced: peripheral blood. The receptor set was obtained from a woman of 80 years or more with active or convalescent COVID-19.

This clone was observed a few times. V usage is TRBV3-1 (or the pseudogene TRBV3-2) and J usage is TRBJ2-6; D is ambiguous. V dropped 4 bases and J dropped 0 bases, with 7 bases sitting between them. CDR3 length: 15 amino acids. Germline-derived CDR1 and CDR2 are LGHDT and YNNKEL (reference sequence). The CDR3 reads CASSRRGSGANVLTF. For the CDR3, the DNA is TGTGCCAGCAGCCGAAGAGGCTCTGGGGCCAACGTCCTGACTTTC.

V gene TRBV2 combines with J gene TRBJ1-3; TRBD1 might be the D (6 bases). The CDR3 contains 14 residues. V was shortened by 8 bases and J by 0 bases, with 11 bases between the two germline ends. Germline V CDR1 and CDR2: SNHLY, FYNNEI. The CDR3 sequence is CASGRGISGNTIYF. In nucleotides, the CDR3 is TGTGCCAGCGGCAGGGGCATCTCTGGAAACACCATATATTTT. Filled out from reference TRBV2 and TRBJ1-3, the complete variable domain reads EPEVTQTPSHQVTQMGQEVILRCVPISNHLYFYWYRQILGQKVEFLVSFYNNEISEKSEIFDDQFSVERPDGSNFTLKIRSTKLEDSAMYFCASGRGISGNTIYFGEGSWLTVV.

In its sample, this clone was seen once. This may stem from a read error, because a much larger clone lies one nucleotide away. The chain recombines TRBV28 with TRBJ1-5, with a possible D match to TRBD1 (5 bases). The length of the CDR3 is 14 residues. CDR1 is MDHEN, CDR2 SYDVKM, per germline. The V end lost 3 bases, the J end lost 2 bases, and 8 bases lay between the germline ends. The CDR3 protein is CASSLGGGNQPQHF. The CDR3 coding sequence is TGTGCCAGCAGTTTGGGAGGGGGCAATCAGCCCCAGCATTTT.

The gene calls are TRBV2 and TRBJ2-5; weak D call: TRBD1 (5 bases). V was trimmed by 2 bases and J by 4 bases, leaving 5 bases between them. Germline CDR1 is SNHLY and CDR2 is FYNNEI. The CDR3 loop spans 12 amino acids. The CDR3 reads CASSEQGETQYF. The DNA for the CDR3 is TGTGCCAGCAGTGAACAGGGAGAGACCCAGTACTTC.

The rearrangement links TRBV3-1 (or the pseudogene TRBV3-2) to TRBJ1-1; D not resolved. Germline V gene sequence: CDR1 LGHDT, CDR2 YNNKEL (reference sequence). The CDR3 is 13 amino acids. The V and J ends lost 4 bases and 1 base respectively, with 7 bases between them. CDR3 sequence reads: CASSPRGNTEAFF. In DNA form, the CDR3 reads TGTGCCAGCAGCCCCCGGGGGAACACTGAAGCTTTCTTT.

This rearrangement joins TRBV19 to TRBJ1-5; TRBD1 matches at 9 bases. The CDR3 spans 15 residues. Germline loops: CDR1 LNHDA, CDR2 SQIVND (reference sequence). V lost 5 bases and J lost 5; bases outside the gene matches: 7. CDR3 DNA sequence: TGTGCCAGTAGTTGGGACAGGGAAGGAGATCAGCCCCAGCATTTT. It translates to CASSWDREGDQPQHF. The full variable domain, its missing parts supplied by reference TRBV19 and TRBJ1-5, is DGGITQSPKYLFRKEGQNVTLSCEQNLNHDAMYWYRQDPGQGLRLIYYSQIVNDFQKGDIAEGYSVSREKKESFPLTVTSAQKNPTAFYLCASSWDREGDQPQHFGDGTRLSIL.

This chain links TRBV7-9 with TRBJ1-2; 10 nucleotides agree with TRBD1. V was clipped by 2 bases and J by 2 bases; unmatched bases: 8. Germline assignment: CDR1 SEHNR and CDR2 FQNEAQ (reference sequence). The CDR3 sequence is 17 residues long. CDR3: CASSLRGDRGRNYGYTF. The CDR3 DNA follows: TGTGCCAGCAGCTTAAGAGGAGACAGGGGGCGAAACTATGGCTACACCTTC.

V gene TRBV7-3 combines with J gene TRBJ2-5, with 14 bases aligning to TRBD2. In germline, CDR1 is SGHTA, CDR2 FQGTGA. V lost 4 bases, J lost 13 bases, and 8 bases stayed unmatched. The CDR3 runs to 14 residues. CDR3 residues: CASSSGTSGGTLYF. The CDR3 DNA follows: TGTGCCAGCAGCTCTGGGACTAGCGGGGGTACTCTGTACTTC.

This rearrangement joins TRBV29-1 to TRBJ2-7; 11 positions match TRBD1. From germline, CDR1 is SQVTM and CDR2 ANQGSEA. This CDR3 is built from 11 residues. J gave up 6 bases and V 6 bases, and 1 base lay outside the gene matches. CDR3 protein: CSVGTGGEQYF. CDR3 in DNA: TGCAGCGTCGGGACAGGGGGCGAGCAGTACTTC.

This chain joins TRBV18 and TRBJ2-5, with 7 bases that match TRBD2. V was pared by 4 bases and J by 3 bases, with 2 bases of the junction left unmatched. Per the germline V gene, CDR1 is KGHSH and CDR2 is LQKENI. This CDR3 spans 13 amino acids. Here the CDR3 reads CASSRAGEETQYF. For the CDR3, the DNA is TGTGCCAGCTCACGGGCGGGGGAAGAGACCCAGTACTTC.

The chain's CDR3 is CASGASSGNTIYF. CDR3 nucleotides: TGCGCCAGCGGGGCGAGCTCTGGAAACACCATATATTTT. V and J are TRBV10-2 and TRBJ1-3; perhaps TRBD1 as D (5 bases). Germline assignment: CDR1 WSHSY and CDR2 SAAADI. This CDR3 is built from 13 residues. The V gene lost 8 bases and the J gene lost 0 bases, with 8 bases spanning the gap.

To note about this clone: A clone one base away is much larger, so this may be a read error. Other DNA sequences in this specimen translate into the identical CDR3. This chain connects TRBV4-1 to TRBJ1-2; D call uncertain. CDR1 is MGHRA, CDR2 YSYEKL, per germline. The CDR3 length is 15 residues. Trimming cost V 11 bases and J 2 bases, with 21 bases left between them. The CDR3, as DNA: TGCGCCTCCAGCCACGACTCCCGGGAGAACTATGGCTACACCTTC. Amino acid sequence: CASSHDSRENYGYTF.

This clone was recorded only once. The J gene is TRBJ1-2, the V gene TRBV3-1 (or the pseudogene TRBV3-2), with TRBD1 matching over 7 bases. V lost 4 bases to trimming and J lost 7 bases; unmatched junction nucleotides: 6. The CDR3 has 13 amino acids. The V gene's germline CDR1 is LGHDT and CDR2 YNNKEL (reference sequence). CDR3 protein: CASSRTGVAGYTF. As DNA, the CDR3 is TGTGCCAGCAGCCGAACAGGGGTTGCTGGCTACACCTTC.

The chain uses TRBV7-2 and TRBJ2-1, with 9 bases lining up with TRBD2. The CDR3 is made up of 15 amino acids. Germline V CDR1 and CDR2: SGHTA, FQGNSA. After removal of 0 bases from V and 4 bases from J, the junction contained 1 base not matched to a gene. This CDR3 reads CASSLARGGYNEQFF. For the CDR3, the DNA is TGTGCCAGCAGCTTAGCGCGGGGGGGATACAATGAGCAGTTCTTC.

The chain combines TRBV6-1 with TRBJ1-5; D call uncertain. The V gene's germline CDR1 is MNHNS and CDR2 SASEGT. Trimming stripped 1 base from V and 5 bases from J, with 9 bases between. This CDR3 contains 14 residues. In DNA, the CDR3 is TGTGCCAGCAGTGAAGGAGGTACGGATCAGCCCCAGCATTTT. The encoded protein is CASSEGGTDQPQHF.

In this sample, this clone turned up a few times. This chain uses TRBV7-2 with TRBJ2-5, with 12 bases that match TRBD2. The CDR3 contains 16 residues. Germline V gives CDR1 SGHTA, CDR2 FQGNSA. J was trimmed by 5 bases and V by 0 bases; bases with no gene match: 4. The CDR3 nucleotides are TGTGCCAGCAGCTTAGCATCTAGCGGGGGGGAGGAGACCCAGTACTTC. Translated: CASSLASSGGEETQYF.

The rearrangement uses TRBV7-9 and TRBJ1-2; D ambiguous. Trimming pared 11 bases from V and 8 bases from J, leaving 15 bases between. Germline CDR1 reads SEHNR; CDR2 reads FQNEAQ (reference sequence). The CDR3 loop spans 11 amino acids. CDR3 coding DNA: TGTGCCCTACCGCGTGCGGGCGGCTACACCTTC. This translates into CALPRAGGYTF.

This clone has more than one count but fewer than ten. This chain connects TRBV9 to TRBJ1-1; 8 positions match TRBD1. Per germline, CDR1 SGDLS and CDR2 YYNGEE. The CDR3 length is 15 residues. Unmatched junction bases numbered 12, after V lost 6 bases and J lost 5 bases. CDR3 residues: CASTPTGGPGTEAFF. The CDR3 DNA sequence: TGTGCCAGCACCCCTACAGGGGGGCCGGGGACTGAAGCTTTCTTT.

This chain links TRBV5-8 with TRBJ2-4, with TRBD2 matching 10 bases. J lost 6 bases, V lost 4 bases, and 7 bases had no gene match. There are 15 residues in the CDR3. The germline CDR1 and CDR2 sequences are SGHTS and YDEGEE. Here the CDR3 DNA reads TGTGCCAGCAGCCCCCAGCGGGGGGGCGGAAACATTCAGTACTTC. It encodes CASSPQRGGGNIQYF.

As for this clone: The junction shows a germline mismatch at one end, possibly a read error. J is TRBJ1-5 and V is TRBV7-7, with TRBD1 matching over 7 bases. This CDR3 is built from 22 residues. In germline, CDR1 is SSHAT, CDR2 FNYEAQ (reference sequence). CDR3 DNA: TGTGCTAGCAGCCCCGAAATTTTATTGTACCCGACAGGGACCTATAGCAATCAGCCCCAGCATTTT. It yields the protein CASSPEILLYPTGTYSNQPQHF.

The chain couples TRBV25-1 to TRBJ2-2; weak D call: TRBD2 (6 bases). Germline loops: CDR1 MGHDK, CDR2 SYGVNS. Trimming removed 3 bases at V and 3 bases at J, with 8 bases between. The CDR3 runs 14 residues. The CDR3 nucleotides are TGTGCCAGCAGTGAGGGGACTTACACCGGGGAGCTGTTTTTT. Translating gives CASSEGTYTGELFF.

CDR3 in amino acids: CASSLPPPTDRVSNQPQHF. Here the CDR3 DNA reads TGTGCCAGCAGTTTACCTCCCCCAACCGACAGGGTAAGCAATCAGCCCCAGCATTTT. The chain employs TRBV27 and TRBJ1-5; 7 positions match TRBD1. The CDR3 covers 19 residues. After removal of 2 bases from V and 1 base from J, the junction contained 14 bases not matched to a gene. Germline V gene data show CDR1 as MNHEY and CDR2 as SMNVEV (reference sequence).

A single count supports this clone. This chain uses TRBV5-1 with TRBJ2-7; possibly TRBD1 for D (5 bases). This CDR3 contains 15 residues. Per the germline V gene, CDR1 is SGHRS and CDR2 is YFSETQ. V was cut by 0 bases and J by 6 bases, with 16 bases left in between. CDR3 sequence: CASSLGMDTGSEQYF. CDR3 in DNA: TGCGCCAGCAGCTTGGGGATGGACACGGGCAGCGAGCAGTACTTC.